The 7 T cell receptor beta chains below come from one sample, sequenced in a study of T cell repertoires in cytomegalovirus infection. The antigens these receptors bind are not known. TCRdb redid the calling of the reads with MiXCR, one entry per CDR3 protein. The profile covers about 340,000 distinct CDR3 sequences, with 25% to 35% appearing a single time and about 20% taken by the ten largest. Material: cultured PBMCs, obtained from culture after CMV antigen stimulation. Receptor source: a human donor in good health (CMV status not recorded). Some clones in this sample may be carry-over from other donors' samples.

This clonotype was recorded only once. One end of the junction varies from germline; a read error may be responsible. DNA for the CDR3: TGTGCCAGCAGCGGGTTGTCGGGTCCAAAAGAACTCTTT. It is translated as CASSGLSGPKELF. The rearrangement uses TRBV5-4 and TRBJ1-1, with D unresolved. CDR3 length: 13 residues. In germline, CDR1 is SGHNT, CDR2 YYREEE (reference sequence).

This clonotype was seen once. V gene TRBV5-1 combines with J gene TRBJ2-7, with 9 bases aligning to TRBD1. The CDR3 is 15 amino acids. The germline V gene has CDR1 SGHRS and CDR2 YFSETQ. V dropped 5 bases and J dropped 5; count of bases not matched to a gene: 11. CDR3 nucleotide sequence: TGCGCCAGCAGGCCTCCGGGACAGGGTTTCGACGAGCAGTACTTC. It translates to CASRPPGQGFDEQYF. The full variable domain, rest sourced from reference TRBV5-1 and TRBJ2-7, is KAGVTQTPRYLIKTRGQQVTLSCSPISGHRSVSWYQQTPGQGLQFLFEYFSETQRNKGNFPGRFSGRQFSNSRSEMNVSTLELGDSALYLCASRPPGQGFDEQYFGPGTRLTVT.

With regard to this clonotype: It may be a read error: a sequence one base away is much more abundant. This rearrangement joins TRBV7-3 to TRBJ2-2; 12 nucleotides match TRBD1. The V gene's germline CDR1 is SGHTA and CDR2 FQGTGA. The CDR3 has 18 amino acids. As DNA, the CDR3 is TGTGCCAGCAGCTCTCGGCTGGGGACAGGGGGCGGCACCGGGGAGCCGTTTTTT. Translation: CASSSRLGTGGGTGEPFF.

This clonotype was seen more than once but under ten times. The rearrangement joins TRBV7-2 to TRBJ2-7, with D tentatively TRBD2 (5 bases). Between the trimmed V and J ends, which lost 1 base and 7 bases, there was a span of 8 bases. The CDR3 extends over 12 amino acids. The germline V gene encodes CDR1 SGHTA and CDR2 FQGNSA. The DNA of the CDR3 is TGTGCCAGCAGCTTAGGGCCGGGAGAGCAGTACTTC. The encoded protein is CASSLGPGEQYF.

The chain couples TRBV9 to TRBJ2-1; D is perhaps TRBD2 (5 bases). V was shortened by 0 bases and J by 0 bases, with 10 bases between the two germline ends. The CDR3 has 16 amino acids. Germline V gene lookup returns CDR1 SGDLS and CDR2 YYNGEE. The CDR3: CASSVESGSSYNEQFF. The CDR3 DNA reads as TGTGCCAGCAGCGTAGAATCGGGGAGCTCCTACAATGAGCAGTTCTTC.

The chain joins TRBV7-8 to TRBJ2-1; a weak D match, TRBD1 (6 bases). Trimming took 4 bases from V and 10 from J, leaving 14 bases between them. The germline V gene has CDR1 SGHVS and CDR2 FQNEAQ. The CDR3 covers 13 residues. CDR3 protein: CASSSPGGVEQFF. DNA for the CDR3: TGTGCCAGCAGCTCCCCTGGGGGCGTCGAGCAGTTCTTC. The full variable domain, in which reference TRBV7-8 and TRBJ2-1 provide the parts outside the CDR3, is GAGVSQSPRYKVAKRGQDVALRCDPISGHVSLFWYQQALGQGPEFLTYFQNEAQLDKSGLPSDRFFAERPEGSVSTLKIQRTQQEDSAVYLCASSSPGGVEQFFGPGTRLTVL.

This clonotype was found a few times. The CDR3 is CASSLDLNEKLFF. As DNA, the CDR3 is TGTGCCAGCAGCTTAGACCTTAATGAAAAACTGTTTTTT. The chain carries TRBV7-2 and TRBJ1-4; D remains unclear. The V end lost 1 base, the J end lost 4 bases, and 4 bases lay between the germline ends. Germline lookup yields CDR1 SGHTA and CDR2 FQGNSA. The CDR3 is 13 amino acids.